The 21 T cell receptor beta chains listed next were all sequenced from one sample in a study of response to subunit inactivated influenza vaccine. One entry per CDR3 protein, called by TCRdb with MiXCR from the RT-PCR reads. The sample includes 650,000 to 700,000 distinct CDR3 sequences, around 14% seen only once; the top ten take 11%. The sample here was PBMCs from blood, taken less than 13 days after vaccination. The receptors were gathered from a man aged 50 or older who received an inactivated influenza vaccine.

This clonotype was counted only a few times. The chain recombines TRBV5-1 with TRBJ2-3; D ambiguous. CDR1 and CDR2 (germline): SGHRS, YFSETQ. Deletions cut 0 bases from V and 2 bases from J, with 10 bases between. This CDR3 has 15 residues. The chain's CDR3 is CASSLGQLYTDTQYF. The CDR3 nucleotides read TGCGCCAGCAGCTTGGGGCAGCTTTACACAGATACGCAGTATTTT.

The chain links TRBV4-1 to TRBJ1-1; D uncertain. The ends were cut back, 4 bases at V and 3 bases at J, with 9 bases in the middle. The CDR3 is 13 amino acids. In germline, CDR1 is MGHRA, CDR2 YSYEKL. CDR3 in amino acids: CASSPPLDTEAFF. In DNA form, the CDR3 reads TGCGCCAGCAGCCCCCCCTTGGACACTGAAGCTTTCTTT.

This clonotype has just a few counts. The chain has TRBV7-2 and TRBJ1-5; D is possibly TRBD1 (5 bases). The germline V and J ends were trimmed by 5 bases and 4 bases, with 15 bases remaining between them. Germline CDR1 and CDR2: SGHTA and FQGNSA. The CDR3 extends over 15 amino acids. CDR3 in amino acids: CASSPQGLTNQPQHF. Written as DNA, the CDR3 is TGTGCCAGCAGCCCCCAGGGACTGACTAATCAGCCCCAGCATTTT.

The genes are TRBV10-2 and TRBJ2-7, with 16 bases that match TRBD2. The CDR3 has 17 amino acids. In germline, CDR1 is WSHSY, CDR2 SAAADI. Germline trimming cut 8 bases from V and 5 bases from J; bases unmatched to any gene: 12. The CDR3 DNA follows: TGCGCCAGCGGCGGCCAGGGGACTAGCGGGAGGGCCAACGAGCAGTACTTC. Its translation is CASGGQGTSGRANEQYF.

Comments on this clonotype: A much larger clone is a single base away; this may be a read error. The chain joins TRBV28 to TRBJ2-5; either TRBD1 or TRBD2 may supply D (5 bases each). Germline V gene sequence: CDR1 MDHEN, CDR2 SYDVKM. CDR3 length equals 13 residues. In DNA, the CDR3 is TGTGCCAGCAGTTTACCGGGGCAAGAGACCCACTACTTC. It codes for CASSLPGQETHYF. The complete variable domain, with remaining parts taken from reference TRBV28 and TRBJ2-5, reads DVKVTQSSRYLVKRTGEKVFLECVQDMDHENMFWYRQDPGLGLRLIYFSYDVKMKEKGDIPEGYSVSREKKERFSLILESASTNQTSMYLCASSLPGQETHYFGPGTRLLVL.

This clonotype was observed a handful of times. This rearrangement joins TRBV29-1 to TRBJ2-3; 10 bases are a match to TRBD1. The length of the CDR3 is 14 residues. Trimming at V came to 5 bases and at J to 3 bases, leaving 5 bases not matched to a gene. Germline assignment: CDR1 SQVTM and CDR2 ANQGSEA. DNA for the CDR3: TGCAGCGTTCAACGGGACAGGGGTACAGATACGCAGTATTTT. Protein product: CSVQRDRGTDTQYF.

The CDR3 DNA follows: TGTGCCAGCAGTGAACTCTCGGCAGCCGCCCTCCTCACAGATACGCAGTATTTT. It encodes CASSELSAAALLTDTQYF. This chain links TRBV2 with TRBJ2-3; no definite D call. The CDR3 sequence is 18 residues long. Germline lookup yields CDR1 SNHLY and CDR2 FYNNEI. Between the trimmed V and J ends, which lost 2 bases and 2 bases, there was a span of 20 bases.

The chain joins TRBV3-1 to TRBJ2-7; 7 bases agree with TRBD1. The CDR3 runs to 15 residues. Germline CDR1 reads LGHDT; CDR2 reads YNNKEL (reference sequence). Trimming cost V 3 bases and J 6 bases; bases outside gene matches: 11. CDR3 amino acids: CASSQGPTGTGEQYF. For the CDR3, the DNA is TGTGCCAGCAGCCAGGGACCGACAGGGACGGGCGAGCAGTACTTC.

This clonotype was found a few times. CDR3 DNA sequence: TGTGCCAGCTCACCCGGGACAGGGGGCGTAGACACTGAAGCTTTCTTT. Protein: CASSPGTGGVDTEAFF. The rearrangement links TRBV18 to TRBJ1-1, with 12 bases lining up with TRBD1. The V segment lost 3 bases and the J segment 3 bases; nucleotides outside the gene matches: 5. Germline lookup yields CDR1 KGHSH and CDR2 LQKENI. The CDR3 sequence is 16 residues long.

In its sample, this clonotype was seen a few times. The chain is built from TRBV20-1 and TRBJ2-1, with 9 nucleotides matching TRBD2. Unmatched junction bases numbered 6, after V lost 0 bases and J lost 9 bases. CDR1 DFQATT and CDR2 SNEGSKA come from the germline V gene (reference sequence). CDR3 length: 14 amino acids. The CDR3 loop reads CSAREGTSFSEQFF. Here the CDR3 DNA reads TGCAGTGCTAGAGAGGGGACTAGCTTTAGTGAGCAGTTCTTC.

This clonotype occurred a few times. One junction end disagrees with the germline gene, perhaps due to a read error. This sequence joins TRBV5-1 and TRBJ2-3; TRBD1 or TRBD2 may be the D gene (6 bases each). The CDR3 is 15 residues long. Germline V gene lookup returns CDR1 SGHRS and CDR2 YFSETQ. CDR3: CASSLDGGRGDTQYF. CDR3 in DNA: TGTGCCAGCAGCTTAGACGGGGGCCGCGGGGATACGCAGTATTTT. Supplemented by reference TRBV5-1 and TRBJ2-3, the full variable domain reads KAGVTQTPRYLIKTRGQQVTLSCSPISGHRSVSWYQQTPGQGLQFLFEYFSETQRNKGNFPGRFSGRQFSNSRSEMNVSTLELGDSALYLCASSLDGGRGDTQYFGPGTRLTVL.

The chain is built from TRBV6-5 and TRBJ1-4; no reliable D call. The CDR3 spans 15 residues. The germline V and J ends were trimmed by 2 bases and 8 bases, with 15 bases remaining between them. CDR1 MNHEY and CDR2 SVGAGI come from the germline V gene. CDR3 DNA: TGTGCCAGCAGTTACGGCGGGGATAGGTCGGAAAAACTGTTTTTT. Protein product: CASSYGGDRSEKLFF.

The chain couples TRBV6-2 or TRBV6-3 to TRBJ2-3; D gene unclear. This CDR3 has 12 residues. Per germline, CDR1 MNHEY and CDR2 SVGEGT. V lost 4 bases, J lost 6 bases, and 8 bases lay in between. The CDR3 is CASSSPADTQYF. CDR3 nucleotides: TGTGCCAGCAGTTCTCCGGCGGATACGCAGTATTTT.

This clonotype showed up just a few times. This chain links TRBV5-1 with TRBJ1-2; weak D call: TRBD1 (5 bases). The CDR3 spans 15 residues. Trimming shortened V by 3 bases and J by 5 bases, and 17 bases separated the two germline ends. Per the germline V gene, CDR1 is SGHRS and CDR2 is YFSETQ. CDR3 nucleotide sequence: TGCGCCAGCAGCTCGGCCCCAGGGAATTTATATGGCTACACCTTC. Encoded protein: CASSSAPGNLYGYTF.

This clonotype was detected only a few times. This sequence joins TRBV20-1 and TRBJ2-2; tentative D call: TRBD2 (5 bases). Between the trimmed V and J ends, which lost 2 bases and 6 bases, there was a span of 10 bases. CDR3 length: 13 residues. CDR1 is DFQATT and CDR2 is SNEGSKA in the germline V gene (reference sequence). CDR3 sequence: CSARRLASGELFF. In nucleotides, the CDR3 is TGCAGTGCTAGACGGCTAGCCTCCGGGGAGCTGTTTTTT.

This clonotype was seen only a few times. This chain connects TRBV15 to TRBJ2-3; D is ambiguous. CDR1 is LNHNV and CDR2 is YYDKDF in the germline V gene (reference sequence). The germline V and J ends were trimmed by 5 bases and 6 bases, with 9 bases remaining between them. The CDR3 extends over 12 amino acids. Here the CDR3 reads CATSPIRDTQYF. For the CDR3, the DNA is TGTGCCACCAGCCCCATTCGGGATACGCAGTATTTT.

There are a few counts of this clonotype. The V gene is TRBV6-1, the J gene TRBJ2-7; 9 nucleotides match TRBD1. This CDR3 spans 16 amino acids. Germline values: CDR1 MNHNS, CDR2 SASEGT. After removal of 5 bases from V and 3 bases from J, the junction contained 11 bases not matched to a gene. The CDR3 nucleotides are TGTGCCAGCAGTCCCCCCGGACAGGGGATCCGCTACGAGCAGTACTTC. Amino acid sequence: CASSPPGQGIRYEQYF.

The chain is built from TRBV20-1 and TRBJ2-1, with TRBD2 matching 9 bases. Germline V lookup: CDR1 DFQATT, CDR2 SNEGSKA (reference sequence). The CDR3 loop spans 16 amino acids. V lost 5 bases, J lost 5 bases, and 13 bases stayed unmatched. CDR3 DNA: TGCAGTGCTCGTCCGAACTTAGCGGGAGTAAACAATGAGCAGTTCTTC. This codes for CSARPNLAGVNNEQFF.

CDR3: CASSRRESTGELFF. CDR3 nucleotides: TGCGCCAGCAGTCGGCGGGAGTCCACCGGGGAGCTGTTTTTT. This chain uses TRBV5-1 with TRBJ2-2, with 7 positions matching TRBD2. Germline CDR1 SGHRS, CDR2 YFSETQ. The CDR3 is 14 residues long. V was clipped by 5 bases and J by 4 bases; unmatched bases: 5.

The chain links TRBV18 to TRBJ2-7; D is possibly TRBD1 (6 bases). This CDR3 is built from 15 residues. Germline V lookup: CDR1 KGHSH, CDR2 LQKENI. The V gene lost 4 bases and the J gene lost 3 bases, with 16 bases spanning the gap. In DNA, the CDR3 is TGTGCCAGCTCACACAGCCATGGGACAAACTACGAGCAGTACTTC. Its protein is CASSHSHGTNYEQYF.

The chain is built from TRBV6-4 and TRBJ2-1, with D uncertain. Germline V CDR1 and CDR2: MRHNA, SNTAGT. The ends were cut back, 0 bases at V and 10 bases at J, with 10 bases in the middle. This CDR3 has 13 amino acids. The CDR3 reads CASSDSRFSEQFF. CDR3 coding DNA: TGTGCCAGCAGTGACTCGAGATTTAGCGAGCAGTTCTTC.